Each of the 11 T cell receptor beta chains below was sequenced from the same sample in a study of beta chain features in type 1 diabetes. Whole-study results and caveats: All four CD4+ subsets from Type 1 diabetes patients carried moderately but significantly shorter TCRB CDR3s.

For these TCRs, the target antigens are not known. Expressed TCRB transcripts were sequenced after all isolated RNA was converted to cDNA. Some clones are missing from TCRdb's copy, which holds only in-frame ones; the method was immunoSEQ multiplex PCR. The sample holds hundreds of thousands of clones, roughly 10% seen once. Sample: naive CD4+ T cells from blood. The receptors stem from a man aged 25 to 40 with type 1 diabetes.

The J gene is TRBJ1-2, the V gene TRBV28; D remains unclear. The CDR3 consists of 12 residues. Germline V gene lookup returns CDR1 MDHEN and CDR2 SYDVKM. V was trimmed by 3 bases and J by 4 bases, leaving 6 bases between them. The CDR3 DNA is TGTGCCAGCAGTTTCGGGAGCTATGGCTACACCTTC. It codes for CASSFGSYGYTF.

The chain couples TRBV5-1 to TRBJ2-6; 8 positions match TRBD1. The CDR3 is made up of 18 amino acids. Germline V gives CDR1 SGHRS, CDR2 YFSETQ. The trim removed 3 bases at V and 0 bases at J, leaving 8 bases unmatched. The CDR3 is CASSSRTGFSSGANVLTF. CDR3 nucleotide sequence: TGCGCCAGCAGCTCCCGGACAGGGTTTAGCTCTGGGGCCAACGTCCTGACTTTC.

This clone occurred a few times. The chain uses TRBV23-1 and TRBJ2-7, with a possible D match to TRBD1 (6 bases). TRBV23-1 is marked as an open reading frame, function uncertain. Trimming shortened V by 2 bases and J by 2 bases, and 10 bases separated the two germline ends. The CDR3 consists of 14 residues. The CDR3 is CASSQNQGTYEQYF. The CDR3 region has the DNA TGCGCCAGCAGTCAAAATCAGGGGACCTACGAGCAGTACTTC.

The V and J genes are TRBV9 and TRBJ1-1; TRBD1 is a possible D gene (5 bases). The V gene lost 3 bases and the J gene lost 2 bases, with 17 bases spanning the gap. The V gene's germline CDR1 is SGDLS and CDR2 YYNGEE. The CDR3 has 16 amino acids. The CDR3 is CASSASSRQTNTEAFF. In DNA form, the CDR3 reads TGTGCCAGCAGCGCATCATCACGACAGACCAACACTGAAGCTTTCTTT.

The J gene is TRBJ2-1, the V gene TRBV7-6, with 10 bases lining up with TRBD2. This CDR3 is 15 amino acids long. The trim removed 1 base at V and 7 bases at J, leaving 4 bases unmatched. Germline V gene sequence: CDR1 SGHVS, CDR2 FNYEAQ. CDR3: CASSLEAGGPNEQFF. As DNA, the CDR3 is TGTGCCAGCAGCTTAGAAGCGGGGGGGCCAAATGAGCAGTTCTTC. Full variable domain (outside the CDR3, taken from reference TRBV7-6 and TRBJ2-1): GAGVSQSPRYKVTKRGQDVALRCDPISGHVSLYWYRQALGQGPEFLTYFNYEAQQDKSGLPNDRFSAERPEGSISTLTIQRTEQRDSAMYRCASSLEAGGPNEQFFGPGTRLTVL.

The chain recombines TRBV4-3 with TRBJ2-7; D remains ambiguous. Germline values: CDR1 LGHNA, CDR2 YSLEER. Deletions cut 0 bases from V and 3 bases from J, with 12 bases between. The CDR3 runs to 15 residues. CDR3 sequence (DNA): TGCGCCAGCAGCCAAGATTTGAGGAAAGACTACGAGCAGTACTTC. Translation gives CASSQDLRKDYEQYF.

This chain connects TRBV15 to TRBJ2-1, with 9 bases fitting TRBD2. V lost 5 bases and J lost 7; bases outside the gene matches: 15. This CDR3 spans 17 amino acids. Germline V gene sequence: CDR1 LNHNV, CDR2 YYDKDF (reference sequence). The CDR3 nucleotides read TGTGCCACCAGCCCCCTCGGGATAGCGGGGGACCCAAATGAGCAGTTCTTC. Protein product: CATSPLGIAGDPNEQFF.

A few counts support this clone. V usage is TRBV2 and J usage is TRBJ2-7, with 8 bases fitting TRBD1. The CDR3 length is 14 residues. V lost 5 bases to trimming and J lost 3 bases; unmatched junction nucleotides: 6. The germline V gene encodes CDR1 SNHLY and CDR2 FYNNEI. The CDR3, as DNA: TGTGCCAGCAGTTTCTTGACAGGGGACTACGAGCAGTACTTC. Its protein is CASSFLTGDYEQYF. Based on the CDR3 plus reference TRBV2 and TRBJ2-7, the full variable domain is EPEVTQTPSHQVTQMGQEVILRCVPISNHLYFYWYRQILGQKVEFLVSFYNNEISEKSEIFDDQFSVERPDGSNFTLKIRSTKLEDSAMYFCASSFLTGDYEQYFGPGTRLTVT.

The V call is TRBV5-6, the J call TRBJ2-2; D ambiguous. Germline-derived CDR1 and CDR2 are SGHDT and YYEEEE. Trimming left V 0 bases short and J 0 bases short, with 3 bases between. The CDR3 contains 14 residues. The chain's CDR3 is CASSLATNTGELFF. CDR3 sequence (DNA): TGTGCCAGCAGCTTGGCTACGAACACCGGGGAGCTGTTTTTT.

This sequence joins TRBV29-1 and TRBJ2-5; 10 nucleotides match TRBD1. CDR1 and CDR2 from the germline V gene are SQVTM and ANQGSEA. The CDR3 sequence is 15 residues long. V shed 3 bases, J shed 4 bases, and the junction held 8 bases outside the gene matches. The CDR3 protein is CSVDRTTGGSETQYF. The CDR3 DNA is TGCAGCGTTGATAGGACGACAGGGGGCTCAGAGACCCAGTACTTC.

The V gene is TRBV4-2, the J gene TRBJ2-5; 9 nucleotides line up with TRBD2. Germline V lookup: CDR1 LGHNA, CDR2 YNFKEQ. There are 17 residues in the CDR3. Unmatched junction bases numbered 12, after V lost 2 bases and J lost 5 bases. The CDR3, as DNA: TGTGCCAGCAGCCAACCCCCGCGGGGGGGGGATAGGGAGACCCAGTACTTC. Its translation is CASSQPPRGGDRETQYF.